This passage covers 25 T cell receptor beta chains from one sample sequenced in a study of cytomegalovirus exposure and HLA in healthy donors (dated by TCRdb to the late 2010s). Library preparation employed the immunoSEQ multiplex PCR assay. The multiplex PCR relied on a mix of 60 forward primers for TCR Vbeta segments and 13 reverse primers for TCR Jbeta segments. Not all clones reach the TCRdb copy of this immuneACCESS table, which keeps in-frame sequences only. Checked studies attribute under half of the gap to unresolved V genes and leave the rest unexplained. This sample comprises about 120,000 clones, roughly 9% of them detected only once. About 6.6% of the sample is taken by the ten largest. Material: PBMCs. The receptor set was obtained from a woman in her 40s in good health and CMV-seropositive.

The J gene is TRBJ2-7, the V gene TRBV7-2; D gene ambiguous. The V and J ends lost 5 bases and 3 bases respectively, with 8 bases between them. The CDR3 sequence is 12 residues long. Germline-derived CDR1 and CDR2 are SGHTA and FQGNSA. CDR3 amino acids: CASSVKNYEQYF. CDR3 nucleotide sequence: TGTGCCAGCAGCGTCAAAAACTACGAGCAGTACTTC. The variable domain in full, completed from reference TRBV7-2 and TRBJ2-7, reads GAGVSQSPSNKVTEKGKDVELRCDPISGHTALYWYRQSLGQGLEFLIYFQGNSAPDKSGLPSDRFSAERTGGSVSTLTIQRTQQEDSAVYLCASSVKNYEQYFGPGTRLTVT.

This clone was detected only a few times. This chain links TRBV9 with TRBJ1-3; D is possibly TRBD1 (6 bases). The germline CDR1 and CDR2 sequences are SGDLS and YYNGEE. The CDR3 covers 17 residues. V was trimmed by 3 bases and J by 1 base, leaving 17 bases between them. CDR3 protein: CASSARRWGQSGNTIYF. The CDR3 DNA follows: TGTGCCAGCAGCGCGAGACGATGGGGACAATCTGGAAACACCATATATTTT. The entire variable domain, with the rest obtained from reference TRBV9 and TRBJ1-3, is as follows: DSGVTQTPKHLITATGQRVTLRCSPRSGDLSVYWYQQSLDQGLQFLIQYYNGEERAKGNILERFSAQQFPDLHSELNLSSLELGDSALYFCASSARRWGQSGNTIYFGEGSWLTVV.

This clone was counted only a few times. V and J are TRBV5-4 and TRBJ1-1; possible D gene TRBD1, 6 bases. V lost 5 bases and J lost 4, with 15 bases in between. Germline V lookup: CDR1 SGHNT, CDR2 YYREEE (reference sequence). This CDR3 comprises 14 residues. CDR3 amino acids: CASRKAGVRTEAFF. CDR3 nucleotides: TGTGCCAGCAGAAAGGCAGGGGTTCGCACTGAAGCTTTCTTT.

This clone was recorded a few times. The chain joins TRBV5-1 to TRBJ1-1; a possible D gene is TRBD1 (6 bases). V gave up 2 bases and J gave up 3 bases, with 14 bases separating them. The germline CDR1 and CDR2 sequences are SGHRS and YFSETQ. CDR3 length: 15 residues. Written as DNA, the CDR3 is TGCGCCAGCAGCTTAACGACAGGAACTCACACTGAAGCTTTCTTT. This sequence encodes CASSLTTGTHTEAFF.

The chain uses TRBV7-9 and TRBJ1-1; TRBD1 agrees at 9 bases. Germline V lookup: CDR1 SEHNR, CDR2 FQNEAQ (reference sequence). This CDR3 region has 15 residues. The ends lost 2 bases at V and 1 base at J; junction bases unmatched: 2. DNA for the CDR3: TGTGCCAGCAGCTTACCGACAGGGGGGAACACTGAAGCTTTCTTT. It codes for CASSLPTGGNTEAFF.

The chain uses TRBV19 and TRBJ1-5, with TRBD1 matching 7 bases. The CDR3 contains 18 residues. Germline CDR1 LNHDA, CDR2 SQIVND (reference sequence). With 6 bases clipped from V and 0 bases from J, the junction kept 14 bases outside the gene matches. Written as DNA, the CDR3 is TGTGCCAGTAGCAAGAGATCCGGGACAGCGCATAGCAATCAGCCCCAGCATTTT. It is translated as CASSKRSGTAHSNQPQHF.

In its sample, this clone was seen a few times. The CDR3, as DNA: TGTGCCAGCAGTCGGGACAGGGCGAACGAGCAGTACTTC. Protein sequence: CASSRDRANEQYF. The V gene is TRBV6-5, the J gene TRBJ2-7, with 9 nucleotides matching TRBD1. Germline V gives CDR1 MNHEY, CDR2 SVGAGI. J lost 5 bases, V lost 5 bases, and 4 bases had no gene match. The CDR3 loop spans 13 amino acids.

The sample holds a few counts of this clone. V is TRBV6-5 and J is TRBJ1-1, with D possibly matching TRBD1 (6 bases). The CDR3 is 13 amino acids. V dropped 6 bases and J dropped 8 bases, with 16 bases sitting between them. Germline CDR1 is MNHEY and CDR2 is SVGAGI. The DNA for the CDR3 is TGTGCCAGCAGAAACCCGACAGGACTGGAAGCTTTCTTT. It codes for CASRNPTGLEAFF.

This clone was seen only a few times. The chain carries TRBV6-1 and TRBJ1-1, with 11 bases aligning to TRBD1. This CDR3 spans 16 amino acids. Germline CDR1 reads MNHNS; CDR2 reads SASEGT. The V and J ends lost 4 bases and 6 bases, in that order; junction bases with no gene match: 10. The CDR3 nucleotides are TGTGCCAGCAGTGCGCAAAGTGGACAGGGGGCCTCTGAAGCTTTCTTT. As protein: CASSAQSGQGASEAFF.

The V and J genes are TRBV5-1 and TRBJ2-5; perhaps TRBD1 as D (6 bases). From germline, CDR1 is SGHRS and CDR2 YFSETQ. The CDR3 spans 16 residues. V dropped 5 bases and J dropped 2 bases, with 19 bases sitting between them. The CDR3 here is CASRLSAGALQETQYF. CDR3 coding DNA: TGCGCCAGCAGACTAAGTGCAGGGGCCCTACAAGAGACCCAGTACTTC.

This clone was seen a handful of times. The V gene is TRBV18, the J gene TRBJ2-3, with 8 bases fitting TRBD2. Germline V gene sequence: CDR1 KGHSH, CDR2 LQKENI. V lost 3 bases and J lost 2; bases outside the gene matches: 4. The CDR3 is made up of 15 amino acids. The CDR3 DNA is TGTGCCAGCTCACCGCTAGCGGGCCTCACAGATACGCAGTATTTT. Amino acid sequence: CASSPLAGLTDTQYF.

This clone was picked up many times. The V gene is TRBV5-3, the J gene TRBJ2-3; the match to TRBD2 covers 8 bases. TRBV5-3 is noted as an ORF with a role that remains uncertain. The junction had 9 bases not matched to a gene; V was cut back by 3 bases and J by 0 bases. The CDR3 is 17 amino acids. The CDR3 is CARSCSGGTSSTDTQYF. DNA for the CDR3: TGTGCCAGAAGCTGCAGCGGGGGAACCTCGAGCACAGATACGCAGTATTTT.

This clone has just a few counts. The chain carries TRBV5-4 and TRBJ1-2; D unclear. V lost 1 base and J 4 bases, leaving 5 bases between the germline ends. CDR1 SGHNT and CDR2 YYREEE come from the germline V gene (reference sequence). The CDR3 has 12 residues. The CDR3 is CASSLNSYGYTF. The CDR3 DNA is TGTGCCAGCAGCTTGAACAGCTATGGCTACACCTTC.

The CDR3 DNA follows: TGTGCCAGCAGCACCAACAGGGGGCATGGCTACACCTTC. This codes for CASSTNRGHGYTF. The chain joins TRBV7-3 to TRBJ1-2; 9 positions match TRBD1. V shed 5 bases and J 6 bases; nucleotides not matched to a gene: 4. Germline CDR1 and CDR2: SGHTA and FQGTGA. This CDR3 spans 13 amino acids.

The CDR3 loop reads CASSLIGQSTDTQYF. In DNA, the CDR3 is TGTGCCAGCAGCTTAATAGGACAGAGCACAGATACGCAGTATTTT. The gene calls are TRBV7-6 and TRBJ2-3, with D possibly being TRBD1 (6 bases). Germline V gene data show CDR1 as SGHVS and CDR2 as FNYEAQ. Deletions cut 2 bases from V and 0 bases from J, with 9 bases between. The CDR3 contains 15 residues. Together with reference TRBV7-6 and TRBJ2-3, the CDR3 gives the full variable domain: GAGVSQSPRYKVTKRGQDVALRCDPISGHVSLYWYRQALGQGPEFLTYFNYEAQQDKSGLPNDRFSAERPEGSISTLTIQRTEQRDSAMYRCASSLIGQSTDTQYFGPGTRLTVL.

The chain recombines TRBV5-1 with TRBJ1-1; TRBD1 matches at 8 bases. V trimming: 2 bases; J trimming: 0 bases; junction bases outside the gene matches: 12. The CDR3 runs to 18 residues. CDR1 and CDR2 (germline): SGHRS, YFSETQ. This chain's CDR3 is CASSLGTGDGGMNTEAFF. In DNA, the CDR3 is TGCGCCAGCAGCTTAGGGACAGGCGACGGTGGGATGAACACTGAAGCTTTCTTT.

This clone appeared a few times. The chain employs TRBV6-1 and TRBJ1-6, with 9 bases identical to TRBD1. V lost 6 bases, J lost 6 bases, and 3 bases stayed unmatched. Germline loops: CDR1 MNHNS, CDR2 SASEGT. The CDR3 contains 14 residues. This CDR3 reads CASSPGQGNSPLHF. The CDR3 bases are TGTGCCAGCAGCCCGGGACAGGGTAATTCACCCCTCCACTTT.

The rearrangement uses TRBV2 and TRBJ2-7; a weak D match, TRBD1 (6 bases). The CDR3 runs to 15 residues. V was clipped by 9 bases and J by 4 bases, with 22 bases between them. Germline loops: CDR1 SNHLY, CDR2 FYNNEI. The CDR3 is CARGQGLGRSYEQYF. The CDR3 nucleotides read TGTGCCAGAGGCCAGGGGCTTGGGCGATCTTACGAGCAGTACTTC.

The rearrangement uses TRBV7-8 and TRBJ2-2; the D gene is possibly TRBD1 (6 bases). The CDR3 loop spans 19 amino acids. Germline V gene data show CDR1 as SGHVS and CDR2 as FQNEAQ. With 0 bases removed from V and 6 bases from J, the gap between germline ends came to 23 bases. CDR3 sequence (DNA): TGTGCCAGCAGCTTAGCCGGGTGGCCCCAGGGGATATCGGCCGGGGAGCTGTTTTTT. This gives the protein CASSLAGWPQGISAGELFF. The whole variable domain, remainder taken from reference TRBV7-8 and TRBJ2-2, is GAGVSQSPRYKVAKRGQDVALRCDPISGHVSLFWYQQALGQGPEFLTYFQNEAQLDKSGLPSDRFFAERPEGSVSTLKIQRTQQEDSAVYLCASSLAGWPQGISAGELFFGEGSRLTVL.

The chain couples TRBV19 to TRBJ2-1; possibly TRBD2 for D (5 bases). Germline CDR1 reads LNHDA; CDR2 reads SQIVND (reference sequence). V lost 0 bases to trimming and J lost 4 bases, with 10 bases between them. The CDR3 is made up of 15 amino acids. The CDR3 protein is CASSIDPSFYNEQFF. The CDR3, as DNA: TGTGCCAGTAGTATAGATCCTAGCTTTTACAATGAGCAGTTCTTC.

This clone was seen only a few times. This chain links TRBV27 with TRBJ2-2, with TRBD1 identical over 9 bases. Germline lookup yields CDR1 MNHEY and CDR2 SMNVEV (reference sequence). This CDR3 is built from 16 residues. The junction had 6 bases not matched to a gene; V was cut back by 2 bases and J by 5 bases. CDR3: CASSLGTGRKTGELFF. For the CDR3, the DNA is TGTGCCAGCAGTTTAGGGACAGGGCGTAAAACCGGGGAGCTGTTTTTT.

This clone is a singleton in its sample. The chain has TRBV4-1 and TRBJ1-5; 7 bases align to TRBD1. The CDR3 consists of 17 residues. The V gene's germline CDR1 is MGHRA and CDR2 YSYEKL. Trimming at V came to 4 bases and at J to 0 bases, leaving 9 bases not matched to a gene. CDR3 loop: CASSPRQGKVSNQPQHF. The CDR3 DNA reads as TGCGCCAGCAGCCCTAGACAGGGAAAAGTTAGCAATCAGCCCCAGCATTTT.

This clone was counted between two and nine times. The chain recombines TRBV5-1 with TRBJ2-7, with 8 bases lining up with TRBD2. Trimming at V came to 0 bases and at J to 4 bases, leaving 0 bases not matched to a gene. Germline V gives CDR1 SGHRS, CDR2 YFSETQ. The CDR3 is made up of 13 amino acids. DNA for the CDR3: TGCGCCAGCAGCTTGGCTAGCGGGTACGAGCAGTACTTC. Its protein is CASSLASGYEQYF.

This clone was picked up a small number of times. As DNA, the CDR3 is TGTGCCAGCAGCTTGGGGGACAGTTACAATCAGCCCCAGCATTTT. It yields the protein CASSLGDSYNQPQHF. The V call is TRBV7-2, the J call TRBJ1-5, with 7 bases fitting TRBD1. The V and J ends lost 3 bases and 3 bases, in that order; junction bases with no gene match: 5. Germline CDR1 and CDR2: SGHTA and FQGNSA. The CDR3 totals 15 residues.

This clone was seen more than once but under ten times. This chain joins TRBV11-2 and TRBJ1-2, with D possibly matching TRBD1 (5 bases). Germline V CDR1 and CDR2: SGHAT, FQNNGV. This CDR3 has 14 residues. V was pared by 1 base and J by 4 bases, with 10 bases between. The CDR3 loop is CASSLARAFYGYTF. CDR3 in DNA: TGTGCCAGCAGCTTAGCCAGGGCGTTCTATGGCTACACCTTC.